The sequence of this TCR beta chain was determined in a study of blood T cell repertoires in COVID-19. Overall study: Italy, Spain and the United States were the sources of the convalescent and acute COVID-19 samples. Nucleic acid was either cDNA or gDNA, and it came from T cells, B-cell-depleted T cells, or PBMCs.

The CDR3 has 14 residues. The V segment lost 5 bases and the J segment 4 bases; nucleotides outside the gene matches: 7. The germline gives CDR1 MNHEY, CDR2 SMNVEV (reference sequence). In the authors' workflow: Amplified reference gene primers provided the basis for estimating nucleated cell counts. Repertoires were generated with immunoSEQ multiplex PCR, while TCRdb's copy carries only in-frame clones and drops some. Clone size and the V and J calls come from that table; the DNA yielded D and trimming. Of about 170,000 clones listed, 70% to 85% are singletons. Sequencing was carried out using peripheral blood. V usage is TRBV27 and J usage is TRBJ1-1, with 7 bases fitting TRBD1. The source of this sequence is a woman of 80 years or more with acute or convalescent COVID-19. For the CDR3, the DNA is TGTGCCAGCAGTCCTTTGACAGGGAGCACTGAAGCTTTCTTT. It codes for CASSPLTGSTEAFF.